Listed below are T cell receptor beta chains from one sample, sequenced in a study of vaccination and CD4 T cells after COVID-19. Which antigens these TCRs recognize remains unknown. MiXCR, applied by TCRdb to the PCR reads, yields one record per CDR3 protein. The sample comprises approximately 19,000 distinct CDR3 sequences, roughly three fifths of which are singletons, and 10% to 13% rests with the top ten. Source material: CD4+ T cells from blood, cultured in vitro. The source is a human donor who had recovered from COVID-19. Both conserved end residues are trimmed from each CDR3.

>TRBJ1-2|TRBV27
ASSLYSGPRVGGYT
>TRBJ2-3|TRBV21-1
ASSTPGLEGRSHSTSTDTQY
>TRBJ1-1|TRBV15
ATSRGTVLRTEAF
>TRBJ2-2|TRBV18
ASSPPSARELF
>TRBJ1-2|TRBV6-5
ASSYERGASYGYT
>TRBJ2-5|TRBV6-1
ASRRGTSGSQETQY
>TRBJ1-2|TRBV30
AWWFYGYT
>TRBJ2-7|TRBV20-1
SARSWGLGTNEQY
>TRBJ1-1|TRBV6-4
ASSDGWGEAF
>TRBJ1-1|TRBV10-3
AISELDPPEAF
>TRBJ1-1|TRBV24-1
ATSDFLNRRGTEAF
>TRBJ1-4|TRBV7-2
ASSPTGTGVGEKLF
>TRBJ2-7|TRBV7-6
ASSLKGAGGRTSYEQY
>TRBJ1-1|TRBV29-1
SARSGVWGTEAF
>TRBJ2-7|TRBV12-2
ASRLVGDHSYEQY
>TRBJ2-1|TRBV3-1
ASSWTSGDNEQF
>TRBJ2-5|TRBV12-3/TRBV12-4
ASTLRVPETQY
>TRBJ2-7|TRBV7-2
ASSLVALAGGTPYEQY
>TRBJ2-5|TRBV20-1
SALGWGTSAQY
>TRBJ1-2|TRBV21-1
ASSEALPGQQYGYT
>TRBJ2-3|TRBV20-1
SARELSTDTQY
>TRBJ1-1|TRBV18
ASSPGGVMNTEAF
>TRBJ1-1|TRBV7-9
ASSLGGTANTEAF
>TRBJ1-1|TRBV15
ATSRDRSEAF
>TRBJ2-3|TRBV6-2/TRBV6-3
ASTQGAYTQY
>TRBJ2-3|TRBV7-6
ASSPAGGFTDTQY
>TRBJ1-1|TRBV14
ASSQEAWPMNTEAF
>TRBJ2-1|TRBV7-3
ASSMMGTGGPYNEQF
>TRBJ2-2|TRBV24-1
ATSDSGTGNTGELF
>TRBJ2-1|TRBV20-1
SADSANNEQF
>TRBJ2-1|TRBV5-1
ASSLMTTGTPYNEQF
>TRBJ1-2|TRBV19
ASRRGSTGIYGYT
>TRBJ1-1|TRBV7-2
ASSLAQVGGNTEAF
>TRBJ2-1|TRBV30
AWKVAGGYNEQF
>TRBJ2-7|TRBV7-2
ASSLNYEQY
>TRBJ2-1|TRBV28
ASSPTSVEQF
>TRBJ1-1|TRBV5-4
ASSLTGGGLNTEAF
>TRBJ2-3|TRBV19
AARGISGTSGVRGGTQY
>TRBJ1-6|TRBV5-4
ASSREGQGNSPLH
>TRBJ1-1|TRBV2
ASTSLARGTEAF
>TRBJ1-5|TRBV7-2
ASSLVGPGGSQPQH
>TRBJ2-7|TRBV6-5
ASSYSKLGISEQY
>TRBJ1-1|TRBV20-1
SAARGPGAF
>TRBJ2-7|TRBV18
ASSLTATTASYEQY
>TRBJ1-5|TRBV19
ASLDGWGSNQPQH
>TRBJ1-1|TRBV11-1
ASSLDRDREGTEAF
>TRBJ1-2|TRBV19
ASSRRTALTYT
>TRBJ1-5|TRBV15
ATSRDRGGASNQPQH
>TRBJ1-5|TRBV2
ASTPGARNQPQH
>TRBJ2-1|TRBV7-9
ASSRKTGTSGLNEQF
>TRBJ2-1|TRBV12-3/TRBV12-4
ASRGLAGDEQF
>TRBJ2-3|TRBV7-3
ASSLQQGSSTDTQY
>TRBJ1-2|TRBV19
ASSRLNYGYT
>TRBJ2-2|TRBV7-2
ASSLRDRENTGELF
>TRBJ1-2|TRBV12-3/TRBV12-4
ASSSGYGYT